This T cell receptor (beta chain) originates from a study of blood T cell repertoires in COVID-19. Whole-study context: Collection of acute and convalescent COVID-19 samples took place in the United States, Italy and Spain. T cells, B-cell-depleted T cells, or PBMCs provided the cDNA or gDNA that served as material.

The CDR3 loop spans 18 amino acids. The germline V gene has CDR1 MGHRA and CDR2 YSYEKL. V lost 0 bases, J lost 6 bases, and 20 bases lay in between. Generated by immunoSEQ multiplex PCR, the TCRdb table keeps only in-frame clones and is missing some. The table has tens of thousands of clones, roughly three quarters seen once. The chain joins TRBV4-1 to TRBJ2-2; tentative D call: TRBD2 (7 bases). Source material: peripheral blood. The source is a human donor in a cohort sampled during active COVID-19. The CDR3 reads CASSQEALGGAVAGELFF. As DNA, the CDR3 is TGCGCCAGCAGCCAAGAAGCCTTGGGGGGGGCCGTGGCCGGGGAGCTGTTTTTT.